The 14 T cell receptor beta chains reported below all come from one sample, sequenced in a study of cytomegalovirus exposure and HLA in healthy donors. A multiplex PCR was run with 60 Vbeta primers and 13 Jbeta primers. Here immunoSEQ multiplex PCR was the method, and the copy in TCRdb shows in-frame clones only, minus some. The sample lists under 250,000 clones, more than 75% seen once, with over 1% in the top ten. The specimen sequenced was PBMCs. The receptors shown here come from a human donor in good health.

This clone was seen a handful of times. This rearrangement joins TRBV5-5 to TRBJ1-1, with no clear D. Germline values: CDR1 SGHKS, CDR2 YYEKEE (reference sequence). The CDR3 runs to 14 residues. V was pared by 2 bases and J by 4 bases, with 12 bases between. CDR3 nucleotide sequence: TGTGCCAGCAGCTTCGGGGATCGGGGCACTGAAGCTTTCTTT. Translation gives CASSFGDRGTEAFF.

The genes are TRBV29-1 and TRBJ2-6; weak D call: TRBD2 (6 bases). CDR3 length: 20 amino acids. The V gene lost 0 bases and the J gene lost 0 bases, with 21 bases spanning the gap. Germline loops: CDR1 SQVTM, CDR2 ANQGSEA. CDR3: CSVEEGGGGSASSGANVLTF. The CDR3 DNA follows: TGCAGCGTTGAAGAGGGTGGGGGAGGTTCCGCCAGCTCTGGGGCCAACGTCCTGACTTTC.

On this clone itself: An end of the junction does not agree with germline; a read error may underlie this. The sample has other DNA sequences that encode this CDR3 too. This chain uses TRBV19 with TRBJ2-7; D uncertain. This CDR3 is 15 amino acids long. Per germline, CDR1 LNHDA and CDR2 SQIVND (reference sequence). CDR3 DNA sequence: TGCGCCAGTAGTATCGGAGCCGGATACTCCTACGAGCAGTACTTC. Protein: CASSIGAGYSYEQYF.

The V call is TRBV25-1, the J call TRBJ2-5; tentatively, D is TRBD1 (6 bases). In germline, CDR1 is MGHDK, CDR2 SYGVNS. V was pared by 8 bases and J by 5 bases, with 15 bases between. The CDR3 loop spans 13 amino acids. The CDR3 loop is CASLRRDMETQYF. The CDR3 DNA follows: TGTGCCAGCCTACGCCGGGACATGGAGACCCAGTACTTC.

The chain carries TRBV6-6 and TRBJ2-7; D might be TRBD1 (5 bases). Trimming took 0 bases from V and 0 from J, leaving 12 bases between them. The CDR3 is 16 residues long. Germline assignment: CDR1 MNHNY and CDR2 SVGAGI (reference sequence). The CDR3 sequence: CASSYSRQLTSYEQYF. Written as DNA, the CDR3 is TGTGCCAGCAGTTACTCGCGACAGCTTACCTCCTACGAGCAGTACTTC.

The chain couples TRBV19 to TRBJ2-5; TRBD2 aligns across 8 bases. The J segment lost 5 bases and the V segment lost 3 bases, leaving 8 bases of the junction unmatched. This CDR3 comprises 15 residues. Germline loops: CDR1 LNHDA, CDR2 SQIVND (reference sequence). Written as DNA, the CDR3 is TGTGCCAGTAGTATCCGAGCGGGAGATAGGGAGACCCAGTACTTC. Translation gives CASSIRAGDRETQYF.

About this clone itself: At one end, the junction sequence differs from germline, possibly due to a read error. The CDR3 DNA reads as TGTGCCAGCAGTGAGTGGCAGGGCAACCAGCCCCAGCATTTT. Translation: CASSEWQGNQPQHF. The chain has TRBV2 and TRBJ1-5; TRBD1 might be the D (5 bases). The CDR3 sequence is 14 residues long. Germline values: CDR1 SNHLY, CDR2 FYNNEI. Complete variable domain (other parts from reference TRBV2 and TRBJ1-5): EPEVTQTPSHQVTQMGQEVILRCVPISNHLYFYWYRQILGQKVEFLVSFYNNEISEKSEIFDDQFSVERPDGSNFTLKIRSTKLEDSAMYFCASSEWQGNQPQHFGDGTRLSIL.

The rearrangement uses TRBV7-6 and TRBJ2-2; D uncertain. The CDR3 spans 15 residues. Germline V gives CDR1 SGHVS, CDR2 FNYEAQ. Trimming cost V 1 base and J 8 bases, with 14 bases left between them. The CDR3: CASSLDRQTRGELFF. Written as DNA, the CDR3 is TGTGCCAGCAGCTTAGATCGACAAACCAGGGGGGAGCTGTTTTTT.

V and J are TRBV25-1 and TRBJ1-5; possible D gene TRBD1, 6 bases. Trimming removed 4 bases at V and 3 bases at J, with 10 bases between. The CDR3 is 14 amino acids. Germline CDR1 and CDR2: MGHDK and SYGVNS. This CDR3 is CASSGGQINQPQHF. DNA of the CDR3: TGTGCCAGCAGTGGAGGACAGATCAATCAGCCCCAGCATTTT.

This clone occurred a few times. The V and J genes are TRBV19 and TRBJ1-1; no clear D gene. Trimming pared 1 base from V and 2 bases from J, leaving 5 bases between. This CDR3 has 13 amino acids. Germline values: CDR1 LNHDA, CDR2 SQIVND (reference sequence). CDR3 coding DNA: TGTGCCAGTAGTATAGGAGTTAACACTGAAGCTTTCTTT. It codes for CASSIGVNTEAFF.

The rearrangement uses TRBV7-2 and TRBJ1-5; weak D call: TRBD1 (5 bases). Trimming took 2 bases from V and 6 from J, leaving 17 bases between them. Germline V gene sequence: CDR1 SGHTA, CDR2 FQGNSA. The CDR3 runs to 16 residues. The CDR3 region has the DNA TGTGCCAGCAGCTTAAGGATAGGGGAAGGTCGTCAGCCCCAGCATTTT. It encodes CASSLRIGEGRQPQHF. The variable domain in full, completed from reference TRBV7-2 and TRBJ1-5, reads GAGVSQSPSNKVTEKGKDVELRCDPISGHTALYWYRQSLGQGLEFLIYFQGNSAPDKSGLPSDRFSAERTGGSVSTLTIQRTQQEDSAVYLCASSLRIGEGRQPQHFGDGTRLSIL.

The chain combines TRBV5-5 with TRBJ2-7, with 11 nucleotides matching TRBD1. This CDR3 is 15 amino acids long. Germline CDR1 is SGHKS and CDR2 is YYEKEE (reference sequence). V lost 2 bases and J lost 1; bases outside the gene matches: 2. The DNA of the CDR3 is TGTGCCAGCAGCTTAGGGACAGGGGGTTCCTACGAGCAGTACTTC. This codes for CASSLGTGGSYEQYF.

The J gene is TRBJ2-1, the V gene TRBV6-5; TRBD1 matches 9 bases. Germline V gene sequence: CDR1 MNHEY, CDR2 SVGAGI. CDR3 length equals 16 residues. Trimming cost V 0 bases and J 7 bases; bases outside gene matches: 7. The CDR3 DNA follows: TGTGCCAGCAGTTACTCAGGCGGGACAGGGCTTAATGAGCAGTTCTTC. This encodes CASSYSGGTGLNEQFF.

The chain employs TRBV28 and TRBJ1-2; D not resolved. This CDR3 has 15 amino acids. V was trimmed by 2 bases and J by 0 bases, leaving 10 bases between them. The germline V gene encodes CDR1 MDHEN and CDR2 SYDVKM. The CDR3 DNA follows: TGTGCCAGCAGTTTAGCGCTCGGTGCTAACTATGGCTACACCTTC. Protein product: CASSLALGANYGYTF.